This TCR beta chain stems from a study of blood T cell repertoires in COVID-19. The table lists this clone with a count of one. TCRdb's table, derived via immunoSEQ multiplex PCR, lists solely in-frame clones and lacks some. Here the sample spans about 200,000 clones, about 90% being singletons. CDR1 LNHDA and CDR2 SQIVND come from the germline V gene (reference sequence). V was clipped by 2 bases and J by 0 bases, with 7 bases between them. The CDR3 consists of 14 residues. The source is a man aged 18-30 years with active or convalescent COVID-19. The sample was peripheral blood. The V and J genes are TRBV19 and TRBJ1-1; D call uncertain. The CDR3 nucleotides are TGTGCCAGTAGTATATACAGTGTGAACACTGAAGCTTTCTTT. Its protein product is CASSIYSVNTEAFF.